This TCR beta chain was sequenced during a study of vaccination effects on CD4 cells after COVID-19. Whole-study context: In the ViraFEST assay, antigen-specific CD4+ clonotypes were identified by expansion after peptide-pool stimulation. Study findings and constraints: Clones induced by infection and by vaccine showed marked clonal contraction late after vaccination.

V was clipped by 2 bases and J by 6 bases, with 18 bases between them. CDR1 is SGHRS, CDR2 YFSETQ, per germline. The CDR3 has 15 amino acids. Generated by immunoSEQ multiplex PCR, the TCRdb table keeps only in-frame clones and is missing some. Here the sample spans fewer than 40,000 clones, 65% to 70% being singletons. This clone was counted once. Its cognate antigen is unknown. Around day 10 of culture, CD4+ T cells were separated out. Previously uninfected by SARS-CoV-2, the vaccine recipients also showed negative nucleocapsid antibodies. The chain is built from TRBV5-1 and TRBJ2-7; D remains ambiguous. The sample was CD4+ T cells from PBMCs cultured without peptide, taken before COVID-19 vaccination. This receptor was obtained from a human donor who received a COVID-19 vaccine. CDR3: CASSFTPAQIREQYF. CDR3 bases: TGCGCCAGCAGCTTTACACCCGCCCAGATTCGCGAGCAGTACTTC.